One sample yielded the 21 T cell receptor beta chains listed below, sequenced in a study of blood T cell repertoires in COVID-19. Measured with immunoSEQ multiplex PCR; TCRdb has only the in-frame clones, and not every one. The sample has fewer than 450,000 clones, about 88% seen once; the top ten hold approximately 0.99%. The source material was PBMCs or T cells enriched from blood (not recorded which). Receptors were obtained from a woman aged 25-40 years who had recovered from COVID-19.

The chain couples TRBV5-1 to TRBJ1-3; D gene unclear. CDR1 and CDR2 (germline): SGHRS, YFSETQ. This CDR3 is 19 amino acids long. Trimming removed 0 bases at V and 4 bases at J, with 23 bases between. The CDR3 spells CASSLAGFRPVSSGNTIYF. The CDR3 region has the DNA TGCGCCAGCAGCTTGGCAGGTTTTCGCCCCGTCTCTTCCGGAAACACCATATATTTT.

The chain combines TRBV2 with TRBJ2-1; TRBD2 might be the D (6 bases). Germline V gene sequence: CDR1 SNHLY, CDR2 FYNNEI. The CDR3 consists of 13 residues. Between the trimmed V and J ends, which lost 5 bases and 5 bases, there was a span of 10 bases. The CDR3 protein is CASSWDLDNEQFF. DNA of the CDR3: TGTGCCAGCAGTTGGGACTTAGACAATGAGCAGTTCTTC.

The gene calls are TRBV28 and TRBJ1-1, with D possibly TRBD1 on 5 matching bases. CDR1 MDHEN and CDR2 SYDVKM come from the germline V gene. The V end lost 2 bases, the J end lost 10 bases, and 17 bases lay between the germline ends. This CDR3 has 14 amino acids. The CDR3 region is CASSLGGWETSAFF. The CDR3, as DNA: TGTGCCAGCAGTTTAGGGGGGTGGGAAACTTCAGCTTTCTTT.

The chain couples TRBV6-5 to TRBJ2-5; TRBD1 might be the D (6 bases). V lost 7 bases and J lost 5, with 20 bases in between. The CDR3 is 15 residues long. Germline CDR1 reads MNHEY; CDR2 reads SVGAGI. The CDR3 DNA is TGTGCCAGCACCCCGGGGTTCTTGGGGGCGGAGACCCAGTACTTC. This encodes CASTPGFLGAETQYF.

J is TRBJ2-3 and V is TRBV24-1, with D possibly being TRBD2 (6 bases). This CDR3 has 16 residues. V was trimmed by 12 bases and J by 0 bases, leaving 21 bases between them. In germline, CDR1 is KGHDR, CDR2 SFDVKD. The DNA for the CDR3 is TGTGCCGCTCGCTCGGGGGACGGATCTAGCACAGATACGCAGTATTTT. Its protein product is CAARSGDGSSTDTQYF.

This clone was detected once. This chain connects TRBV28 to TRBJ1-5, with unresolved D. CDR1 is MDHEN, CDR2 SYDVKM, per germline. The CDR3 contains 17 residues. Trimming took off 2 bases at V and 0 bases at J, with 14 bases between the two ends. CDR3 sequence reads: CASSLEERQYSNQPQHF. The CDR3 bases are TGTGCCAGCAGTTTAGAAGAGAGGCAATATAGCAATCAGCCCCAGCATTTT.

This clone was seen a single time. The rearrangement links TRBV13 to TRBJ2-6, with 7 bases fitting TRBD1. The germline V gene has CDR1 PRHDT and CDR2 FYEKMQ (reference sequence). The CDR3 is 16 residues long. Trimming at V came to 4 bases and at J to 4 bases, leaving 7 bases not matched to a gene. CDR3: CASSYTTGAGANVLTF. The CDR3 nucleotides read TGTGCCAGCAGCTATACTACAGGGGCCGGGGCCAACGTCCTGACTTTC.

The CDR3 reads CASSLRKSSGTDTQYF. The CDR3 nucleotides are TGTGCCAGCAGCCTGCGTAAAAGCTCTGGCACAGATACGCAGTATTTT. The chain uses TRBV5-4 and TRBJ2-3, with D hard to call. The CDR3 has 16 residues. CDR1 and CDR2 from the germline V gene are SGHNT and YYREEE (reference sequence). Trimming removed 4 bases from V and 1 base from J, with 16 bases in between.

The chain combines TRBV18 with TRBJ2-7; 11 nucleotides agree with TRBD2. After removal of 3 bases from V and 2 bases from J, the junction contained 12 bases not matched to a gene. The CDR3 has 18 amino acids. In germline, CDR1 is KGHSH, CDR2 LQKENI. CDR3 DNA sequence: TGTGCCAGCTCACCCGGGCTAGCGGGGGGTCTGAATCCCTACGAGCAGTACTTC. Translating gives CASSPGLAGGLNPYEQYF.

The CDR3: CASSSSSGSPLHF. The DNA for the CDR3 is TGTGCCAGCAGTTCTTCAAGCGGTTCACCCCTCCACTTT. The V call is TRBV28, the J call TRBJ1-6; D is unclear. This CDR3 has 13 residues. CDR1 and CDR2 from the germline V gene are MDHEN and SYDVKM. The ends were cut back, 4 bases at V and 9 bases at J, with 10 bases in the middle.

The genes are TRBV12-3 or TRBV12-4 and TRBJ1-1; weak D call: TRBD1 (6 bases). Trimming pared 6 bases from V and 7 bases from J, leaving 15 bases between. The length of the CDR3 is 13 residues. Written as DNA, the CDR3 is TGTGCCAGCAGCCGAAGTCCAGGGGTTGAAGCTTTCTTT. It yields the protein CASSRSPGVEAFF.

Note on this clone: Additional DNA sequences in this sample encode the identical CDR3. V is TRBV5-4 and J is TRBJ1-4, with a possible D match to TRBD1 (5 bases). Germline values: CDR1 SGHNT, CDR2 YYREEE (reference sequence). This CDR3 has 14 amino acids. V lost 4 bases and J lost 1, with 8 bases in between. CDR3 amino acids: CASSPGGTNEKLFF. CDR3 nucleotides: TGTGCCAGCAGCCCGGGGGGAACTAATGAAAAACTGTTTTTT.

The chain links TRBV3-1 (or the pseudogene TRBV3-2) to TRBJ2-7; tentatively, D is TRBD1 (5 bases). Germline V gene sequence: CDR1 LGHDT, CDR2 YNNKEL (reference sequence). The CDR3 is 13 residues long. The V end lost 2 bases, the J end lost 1 base, and 6 bases lay between the germline ends. The CDR3 DNA follows: TGTGCCAGCAGCCAAAGGGGATCCTACGAGCAGTACTTC. Protein sequence: CASSQRGSYEQYF.

The genes are TRBV16 and TRBJ2-7, with D possibly matching TRBD2 (5 bases). Germline V gene data show CDR1 as KGHSY and CDR2 as FQNENV. Trimming removed 3 bases at V and 3 bases at J, with 9 bases between. There are 13 residues in the CDR3. The CDR3 bases are TGTGCCAGCAGCCAGGAGGTGAGCTACGAGCAGTACTTC. Residues: CASSQEVSYEQYF.

The rearrangement joins TRBV7-8 to TRBJ2-3; D gene ambiguous. The germline CDR1 and CDR2 sequences are SGHVS and FQNEAQ. The CDR3 extends over 14 amino acids. The V end lost 5 bases, the J end lost 1 base, and 10 bases lay between the germline ends. The CDR3 bases are TGTGCCAGCAGCCCGAGGTTTGGCACAGATACGCAGTATTTT. This codes for CASSPRFGTDTQYF. Filled out from reference TRBV7-8 and TRBJ2-3, the complete variable domain reads GAGVSQSPRYKVAKRGQDVALRCDPISGHVSLFWYQQALGQGPEFLTYFQNEAQLDKSGLPSDRFFAERPEGSVSTLKIQRTQQEDSAVYLCASSPRFGTDTQYFGPGTRLTVL.

The V gene is TRBV29-1, the J gene TRBJ1-1, with 7 positions matching TRBD1. CDR1 is SQVTM and CDR2 is ANQGSEA in the germline V gene. The CDR3 has 15 residues. V was pared by 5 bases and J by 6 bases, with 15 bases of the junction left unmatched. CDR3 DNA sequence: TGCAGCGTTATCGGACCTCGACAGGGCACGGCTGAAGCTTTCTTT. Amino acid sequence: CSVIGPRQGTAEAFF.

The rearrangement links TRBV30 to TRBJ1-4; perhaps TRBD1 as D (6 bases). In germline, CDR1 is GTSNPN, CDR2 SVGIG (reference sequence). Trimming stripped 3 bases from V and 8 bases from J, with 16 bases between. The CDR3 totals 14 residues. DNA for the CDR3: TGTGCCTGGAGCCTTGACAGGTCGGGGGAAAAACTGTTTTTT. The encoded protein is CAWSLDRSGEKLFF. Full variable domain (outside the CDR3, taken from reference TRBV30 and TRBJ1-4): SQTIHQWPATLVQPVGSPLSLECTVEGTSNPNLYWYRQAAGRGLQLLFYSVGIGQISSEVPQNLSASRPQDRQFILSSKKLLLSDSGFYLCAWSLDRSGEKLFFGSGTQLSVL.

This rearrangement joins TRBV5-6 to TRBJ2-1; TRBD1 matches at 10 bases. This CDR3 region has 15 residues. The V gene end was trimmed by 1 base and the J gene end by 7 bases; junction bases not matched to a gene: 5. The germline gives CDR1 SGHDT, CDR2 YYEEEE. CDR3 in amino acids: CASSLFGTGVNEQFF. The CDR3 DNA is TGTGCCAGCAGCTTGTTCGGGACAGGGGTGAATGAGCAGTTCTTC. Using reference TRBV5-6 and TRBJ2-1 for the parts outside the CDR3, the full variable domain is DAGVTQSPTHLIKTRGQQVTLRCSPKSGHDTVSWYQQALGQGPQFIFQYYEEEERQRGNFPDRFSGHQFPNYSSELNVNALLLGDSALYLCASSLFGTGVNEQFFGPGTRLTVL.

The chain recombines TRBV18 with TRBJ1-1, with D maybe TRBD1 (5 bases). The germline V gene has CDR1 KGHSH and CDR2 LQKENI. V was pared by 6 bases and J by 7 bases, with 12 bases between. The CDR3 has 12 amino acids. The CDR3 reads CASSDQTVEAFF. The CDR3, as DNA: TGTGCCAGCTCCGATCAGACAGTTGAAGCTTTCTTT.

This rearrangement joins TRBV7-6 to TRBJ2-1, with TRBD2 matching over 10 bases. The junction had 3 bases not matched to a gene; V was cut back by 1 base and J by 9 bases. CDR1 and CDR2 from the germline V gene are SGHVS and FNYEAQ. The CDR3 spans 14 residues. This CDR3 reads CASSLEASGGEQFF. CDR3 nucleotides: TGTGCCAGCAGCTTAGAAGCTAGCGGGGGTGAGCAGTTCTTC.

The chain recombines TRBV7-2 with TRBJ1-1; D call uncertain. The CDR3 loop spans 17 amino acids. V shed 0 bases and J shed 0 bases, with 14 bases lying between them. CDR1 and CDR2 from the germline V gene are SGHTA and FQGNSA. In DNA, the CDR3 is TGTGCCAGCAGCTTAGCACCGAGTCGAGGGCTGAACACTGAAGCTTTCTTT. This translates into CASSLAPSRGLNTEAFF.